This passage covers 19 T cell receptor beta chains from one sample sequenced in a study of beta chain features in type 1 diabetes (dated by TCRdb to 2017 to 2018). Findings and caveats that apply to the study as a whole: Type 1 diabetes patients showed a moderate but significant shortening of TCRB CDR3 length in all four CD4+ subsets.

No antigen has been identified for these receptors. Library preparation employed the immunoSEQ multiplex PCR assay. The High Capacity cDNA Reverse Transcription Kit was used to reverse transcribe all of the isolated RNA, meaning that expressed TCRB transcripts were what got sequenced. TCRdb obtained this table from immuneACCESS and retained in-frame rearrangements with V and J assigned. These tables miss some clones; where compared with another copy, unresolved V genes account for less than half of the shortfall, and the remainder is unexplained. In this sample the table shows almost 350,000 clones, around 9% of which occur a single time. The leading ten clones occupy 0.95% to 1.1% of the sample. Sequenced sample: central memory CD4+ T cells from blood. The source is a man younger than 45 with type 1 diabetes.

This clone was detected a few times. V is TRBV7-2 and J is TRBJ2-5; D perhaps matches TRBD1 (6 bases). The CDR3 length is 15 residues. V was shortened by 8 bases and J by 4 bases, with 20 bases between the two germline ends. Germline values: CDR1 SGHTA, CDR2 FQGNSA. CDR3 DNA: TGTGCCAGCGGGGTCGGTGGGGGCCCGGGAGAGACCCAGTACTTC. Residues: CASGVGGGPGETQYF.

This clone was seen repeatedly, ten times or more. The V call is TRBV28, the J call TRBJ2-2; TRBD2 matches 8 bases. V gave up 10 bases and J gave up 5 bases; unmatched junction bases: 9. Germline loops: CDR1 MDHEN, CDR2 SYDVKM. The CDR3 sequence is 14 residues long. The CDR3 sequence is CATPKPGGTGELFF. The CDR3 nucleotides are TGTGCCACCCCCAAGCCGGGAGGGACCGGGGAGCTGTTTTTT.

This clone was counted once. The chain recombines TRBV5-4 with TRBJ1-2; 8 positions agree with TRBD1. Germline V gene lookup returns CDR1 SGHNT and CDR2 YYREEE (reference sequence). V was pared by 4 bases and J by 6 bases, with 5 bases of the junction left unmatched. The CDR3 spans 13 residues. This CDR3 is CASSRTTGDGYTF. The CDR3 DNA follows: TGTGCCAGCAGCCGGACGACAGGGGATGGCTACACCTTC.

This clone occurred a few times. In the same sample, other DNA sequences code for this CDR3. V usage is TRBV9 and J usage is TRBJ2-2; D remains ambiguous. The CDR3 totals 14 residues. V lost 0 bases to trimming and J lost 1 base, with 4 bases between them. Germline values: CDR1 SGDLS, CDR2 YYNGEE. The CDR3 coding sequence is TGTGCCAGCAGCGTAGCGGGGAACACCGGGGAGCTGTTTTTT. Its protein product is CASSVAGNTGELFF. The full variable domain, completed using reference TRBV9 and TRBJ2-2, is DSGVTQTPKHLITATGQRVTLRCSPRSGDLSVYWYQQSLDQGLQFLIQYYNGEERAKGNILERFSAQQFPDLHSELNLSSLELGDSALYFCASSVAGNTGELFFGEGSRLTVL.

This chain joins TRBV29-1 and TRBJ2-5, with TRBD1 as a possible D gene (6 bases). The CDR3 consists of 11 residues. V lost 7 bases, J lost 0 bases, and 6 bases lay in between. Germline V CDR1 and CDR2: SQVTM, ANQGSEA. CDR3 coding DNA: TGCAGCGCAGGGGACCAAGAGACCCAGTACTTC. Translation: CSAGDQETQYF.

This chain joins TRBV5-6 and TRBJ2-7; TRBD1 might be the D (5 bases). The CDR3 totals 15 residues. V shed 0 bases and J shed 2 bases, with 12 bases lying between them. Germline V gene data show CDR1 as SGHDT and CDR2 as YYEEEE. CDR3 in amino acids: CASSLAPQGPYEQYF. CDR3 DNA: TGTGCCAGCAGCTTGGCACCCCAGGGCCCCTACGAGCAGTACTTC.

This rearrangement joins TRBV6-5 to TRBJ2-1; TRBD2 matches at 8 bases. Germline CDR1 and CDR2: MNHEY and SVGAGI. Losses at the gene ends were 0 bases for V and 14 bases for J; bases not matched to a gene: 6. The CDR3 runs 13 residues. The CDR3 DNA follows: TGTGCCAGCAGTTACTCTGAGCGGGGGCGGGAGTTCTTC. It is translated as CASSYSERGREFF.

The sample holds a few counts of this clone. This sequence joins TRBV11-2 and TRBJ2-1, with 10 bases lining up with TRBD2. The ends lost 5 bases at V and 4 bases at J; junction bases unmatched: 5. Germline CDR1 is SGHAT and CDR2 is FQNNGV. There are 15 residues in the CDR3. The CDR3 sequence: CASSMERGGYNEQFF. In DNA form, the CDR3 reads TGTGCCAGCAGCATGGAGCGGGGGGGTTACAATGAGCAGTTCTTC.

The table lists this clone with a few counts. The chain couples TRBV4-1 to TRBJ1-1; possible D gene TRBD1, 6 bases. Germline V gene lookup returns CDR1 MGHRA and CDR2 YSYEKL. V was trimmed by 0 bases and J by 9 bases, leaving 11 bases between them. The CDR3 runs to 13 residues. The CDR3, as DNA: TGCGCCAGCAGCCAAGAAAATACAGGGCAAGCTTTCTTT. Residues: CASSQENTGQAFF.

The chain carries TRBV7-2 and TRBJ1-6, with D unresolved. Germline lookup yields CDR1 SGHTA and CDR2 FQGNSA. V was cut by 2 bases and J by 6 bases, with 8 bases left in between. The CDR3 spans 14 residues. The CDR3 bases are TGTGCCAGCAGCTTACAGCCCTTTAATTCACCCCTCCACTTT. It yields the protein CASSLQPFNSPLHF.

This clone has at least ten counts. The chain combines TRBV7-2 with TRBJ2-2; possible D gene TRBD1, 6 bases. Trimming left V 5 bases short and J 1 base short, with 11 bases between. The CDR3 is 15 residues long. CDR1 is SGHTA and CDR2 is FQGNSA in the germline V gene. CDR3 in amino acids: CASSPLGQNTGELFF. CDR3 DNA: TGTGCCAGCAGCCCGCTGGGACAGAACACCGGGGAGCTGTTTTTT.

The chain employs TRBV23-1 and TRBJ2-7, with D hard to call. TRBV23-1 is sorted into the ORF group, with uncertain function. Trimming removed 0 bases at V and 3 bases at J, with 3 bases between. This CDR3 is 12 amino acids long. CDR3 bases: TGCGCCAGCAGTCAATCGGGCTACGAGCAGTACTTC. Protein: CASSQSGYEQYF.

The J gene is TRBJ2-7, the V gene TRBV27; D not resolved. V lost 3 bases, J lost 2 bases, and 5 bases lay in between. Germline V lookup: CDR1 MNHEY, CDR2 SMNVEV (reference sequence). The CDR3 sequence is 12 residues long. Here the CDR3 DNA reads TGTGCCAGCAGTTTCCTAACCTACGAGCAGTACTTC. Translated: CASSFLTYEQYF.

This clone came up a few times. The chain employs TRBV27 and TRBJ1-2; perhaps TRBD1 as D (5 bases). The CDR3 is 14 residues long. CDR1 is MNHEY and CDR2 is SMNVEV in the germline V gene (reference sequence). The V gene lost 5 bases and the J gene lost 8 bases, with 18 bases spanning the gap. CDR3 nucleotide sequence: TGTGCCAGCAGTCCCCCGGACACGGTCGGCGGCTACACCTTC. Translating it yields CASSPPDTVGGYTF.

This clone was picked up a small number of times. The gene calls are TRBV9 and TRBJ1-6; 7 nucleotides align to TRBD1. CDR1 SGDLS and CDR2 YYNGEE come from the germline V gene. The length of the CDR3 is 17 residues. Trimming at V came to 5 bases and at J to 0 bases, leaving 8 bases not matched to a gene. The CDR3 region is CASSQDPGGSYNSPLHF. In DNA, the CDR3 is TGTGCCAGCAGTCAAGACCCAGGGGGCTCCTATAATTCACCCCTCCACTTT.

A few counts support this clone. The CDR3 sequence is CASSIVAGLGNEQFF. CDR3 DNA: TGTGCCAGCAGCATTGTAGCGGGGCTAGGCAATGAGCAGTTCTTC. V and J are TRBV7-2 and TRBJ2-1; 8 nucleotides agree with TRBD2. V was clipped by 5 bases and J by 6 bases; unmatched bases: 9. From germline, CDR1 is SGHTA and CDR2 FQGNSA. The CDR3 totals 15 residues.

This clone was observed a few times. This chain connects TRBV4-3 to TRBJ2-7, with a weak D call TRBD2 (5 bases). Germline values: CDR1 LGHNA, CDR2 YSLEER. Trimming took off 0 bases at V and 3 bases at J, with 15 bases between the two ends. The CDR3 totals 16 residues. CDR3 sequence (DNA): TGCGCCAGCAGCCAAGAGGTTTTTAAGACTAACTACGAGCAGTACTTC. It translates to CASSQEVFKTNYEQYF.

This clone was counted a few times. V usage is TRBV30 and J usage is TRBJ1-6, with 11 bases fitting TRBD1. CDR1 is GTSNPN, CDR2 SVGIG, per germline (reference sequence). V trimming: 7 bases; J trimming: 8 bases; junction bases outside the gene matches: 4. This CDR3 contains 13 residues. The CDR3 DNA sequence: TGTGCCTCGAAGGGACAGGGGGATTCACCCCTCCACTTT. As protein: CASKGQGDSPLHF.

V and J are TRBV7-9 and TRBJ2-4; D ambiguous. The CDR3 covers 17 residues. Trimming left V 1 base short and J 4 bases short, with 17 bases between. Per germline, CDR1 SEHNR and CDR2 FQNEAQ (reference sequence). The CDR3 coding sequence is TGTGCCAGCAGCTTAGGGTCCGCACAGAAGGGAAAAAACATTCAGTACTTC. This codes for CASSLGSAQKGKNIQYF.